The rows below give T cell receptor beta chains drawn from one sample of a study of cytomegalovirus exposure and HLA in healthy donors. Only in-frame clones appear in the TCRdb table, and some are missing; sequencing was by immunoSEQ multiplex PCR. The sample contains 80,000 to 95,000 clones, roughly four fifths of which appear only once. The sample comprised PBMCs. These receptors all come from a young woman in good health and CMV-seropositive. CDR3s include the opening cysteine and the closing phenylalanine or tryptophan. A D gene is named only where the DNA matches it firmly. Some rows have no size entry. The others give once, few or many, or a class for an expanded clone.

-	15	TRBD1	TRBV15	TRBJ2-6	CATSQGVSGANVLTF	TGTGCCACCAGCCAGGGGGTCTCTGGGGCCAACGTCCTGACTTTC
once	16	-	TRBV6-5	TRBJ2-7	CASSYYPAKSSYEQYF	TGTGCCAGCAGTTACTACCCAGCGAAGAGCTCCTACGAGCAGTACTTC
-	14	-	TRBV9	TRBJ1-4	CASSVEGGHEKLFF	TGTGCCAGCAGCGTAGAGGGAGGACATGAAAAACTGTTTTTT
-	14	-	TRBV28	TRBJ1-2	CASSLKGQGYGYTF	TGTGCCAGCAGTTTAAAAGGGCAGGGCTATGGCTACACCTTC
-	12	-	TRBV7-9	TRBJ2-3	CASGGPQDTQYF	TGTGCCAGCGGCGGGCCGCAGGATACGCAGTATTTT
-	16	TRBD2	TRBV5-1	TRBJ2-7	CASSLTSGGGSYEQYF	TGCGCCAGCAGCTTGACTAGCGGGGGGGGTTCCTACGAGCAGTACTTC
-	15	-	TRBV2	TRBJ1-6	CASRALSSYNSPLHF	TGTGCCAGCAGAGCACTAAGCTCCTATAATTCACCCCTCCACTTT
-	16	TRBD2	TRBV4-1	TRBJ2-1	CASSQGLAGGYNEQFF	TGCGCCAGCAGCCAAGGACTAGCGGGAGGGTACAATGAGCAGTTCTTC
-	15	-	TRBV15	TRBJ2-7	CATSRDRSASYEQYF	TGTGCCACCAGCAGAGATAGGAGCGCGTCCTACGAGCAGTACTTC
-	15	TRBD1	TRBV6-6	TRBJ1-4	CASSYSDRSNEKLFF	TGTGCCAGCAGTTACTCGGACAGGTCTAATGAAAAACTGTTTTTT
few	15	-	TRBV7-6	TRBJ2-1	CASHPWQGISNEQFF	TGTGCGTCCCACCCCTGGCAGGGGATTAGCAATGAGCAGTTCTTC
-	17	-	TRBV7-9	TRBJ2-1	CASSLEVGGAAYNEQFF	TGTGCCAGCAGCTTAGAGGTTGGCGGGGCCGCCTACAATGAGCAGTTCTTC
-	15	-	TRBV5-6	TRBJ2-5	CASSFTPGGLETQYF	TGTGCCAGCAGCTTTACCCCCGGGGGATTAGAGACCCAGTACTTC
-	14	TRBD2	TRBV2	TRBJ2-5	CASSEGLALETQYF	TGTGCCAGCAGTGAGGGACTAGCTTTGGAGACCCAGTACTTC
-	17	TRBD1	TRBV6-1	TRBJ1-1	CASSETQGARVFAEAFF	TGTGCCAGCAGTGAAACGCAGGGGGCGCGGGTTTTCGCTGAAGCTTTCTTT
-	13	-	TRBV5-6	TRBJ1-5	CASSLRGWQPQHF	TGTGCCAGCAGCTTGCGGGGGTGGCAGCCCCAGCATTTT
-	14	-	TRBV6-1	TRBJ2-3	CASSEGGLTDTQYF	TGTGCCAGCAGTGAAGGCGGACTCACAGATACGCAGTATTTT
-	16	-	TRBV2	TRBJ1-5	CASSQRGDNSNQPQHF	TGTGCCAGCAGCCAACGGGGAGATAATAGCAATCAGCCCCAGCATTTT
-	14	TRBD1	TRBV14	TRBJ2-7	CASSTYRGSYEQYF	TGTGCCAGCAGCACCTACAGGGGTTCCTACGAGCAGTACTTC
-	14	-	TRBV5-8	TRBJ1-1	CASSLEGGSTEAFF	TGTGCCAGCAGCTTGGAAGGCGGGTCCACTGAAGCTTTCTTT
-	15	TRBD1	TRBV5-1	TRBJ1-2	CASSGGQGPRYGYTF	TGCGCCAGCAGCGGCGGACAGGGACCCCGCTATGGCTACACCTTC
-	12	-	TRBV27	TRBJ1-4	CASRRLNEKLFF	TGTGCCAGCAGGAGACTAAATGAAAAACTGTTTTTT
-	11	-	TRBV7-7	TRBJ2-5	CASSFGETQYF	TGTGCTAGCAGCTTCGGGGAGACCCAGTACTTC
-	15	-	TRBV28	TRBJ1-5	CASSPRVRRDQPQHF	TGTGCCAGCAGCCCAAGAGTCAGGAGGGATCAGCCCCAGCATTTT
-	15	-	TRBV18	TRBJ1-6	CASSPRGDTNSPLHF	TGTGCCAGCTCACCGAGAGGGGACACTAATTCACCCCTCCACTTT
-	15	-	TRBV6-1	TRBJ2-7	CASSEGASLTYEQYF	TGTGCCAGCAGTGAGGGGGCTTCCCTAACCTACGAGCAGTACTTC
-	13	-	TRBV2	TRBJ2-4	CASSEEGSTGQYF	TGTGCCAGCAGTGAAGAGGGGTCTACTGGTCAGTACTTC